This TCR beta chain was documented in a study of T cell responses to AZD1222 COVID-19 vaccine. Looked up from germline, CDR1 is SQVTM and CDR2 is ANQGSEA. The V gene lost 1 base and the J gene lost 5 bases, with 8 bases spanning the gap. This CDR3 spans 12 amino acids. Sequenced by immunoSEQ multiplex PCR; TCRdb stores in-frame clones only, minus some. The sample shows over 120,000 clones, about 91% of them seen only once. The receptor's source is an adult who received the AZD1222 COVID-19 vaccine. The chain links TRBV29-1 to TRBJ2-5; possible D gene TRBD1, 5 bases. The source was peripheral blood, collected 28 days after the second AZD1222 dose. CDR3 loop: CSVEGGRETQYF. In DNA form, the CDR3 reads TGCAGCGTTGAAGGGGGCCGGGAGACCCAGTACTTC.